This T cell receptor (beta chain) came from a study of TIL therapy for anti-PD-1-resistant metastatic lung cancer. The CDR3 runs to 15 residues. Germline values: CDR1 SGHRS, CDR2 YFSETQ. V shed 4 bases and J shed 0 bases, with 12 bases lying between them. The immunoSEQ assay was v3. Profiled with immunoSEQ multiplex PCR; TCRdb holds only in-frame clones, not every one. The sample lists 95,000 or so clones, about 71% occurring once. Sample time point: pre-treatment sample, taken before nivolumab and TIL therapy. The tumor samples were excised metastases, mostly pleural nodules or supraclavicular lymph nodes.

This sequence originates from a person aged 25 to 85 with non-small cell lung cancer. The sample was tumor tissue, taken at baseline. This chain connects TRBV5-1 to TRBJ2-3; a possible D gene is TRBD2 (6 bases). This CDR3 is CASSVAEESTDTQYF. The CDR3 DNA reads as TGCGCCAGCAGCGTAGCGGAAGAGAGCACAGATACGCAGTATTTT.